These 26 T cell receptor beta chains originate from one sample sequenced in a study of blood T cell repertoires in COVID-19. Produced via immunoSEQ multiplex PCR; TCRdb's table is partial and in-frame only. In the table there are 70,000 to 95,000 clones, about 90% of which are singletons. The material sequenced was peripheral blood. These receptors were taken from a human donor with active COVID-19. The donor label of this sample is uncertain.

V is TRBV6-2 or TRBV6-3 and J is TRBJ2-3, with 13 positions matching TRBD2. CDR3 length: 19 residues. The V segment lost 6 bases and the J segment 1 base; nucleotides outside the gene matches: 13. Germline lookup yields CDR1 MNHEY and CDR2 SVGEGT. DNA for the CDR3: TGTGCCAGCAGCCGGGAGACTAGCGGGGGGTACGCACGCACAGATACGCAGTATTTT. Translated, it gives CASSRETSGGYARTDTQYF.

This chain uses TRBV27 with TRBJ1-1; TRBD1 matches 8 bases. V trimming: 4 bases; J trimming: 3 bases; junction bases outside the gene matches: 4. The CDR3 totals 14 residues. CDR1 is MNHEY, CDR2 SMNVEV, per germline (reference sequence). CDR3 sequence: CASSSNRGDTEAFF. The CDR3 DNA sequence: TGTGCCAGCAGTTCTAACAGGGGGGACACTGAAGCTTTCTTT.

This chain uses TRBV5-5 with TRBJ1-4, with a weak D call TRBD1 (5 bases). The CDR3 is made up of 14 amino acids. Trimming left V 3 bases short and J 8 bases short, with 14 bases between. Germline V gene data show CDR1 as SGHKS and CDR2 as YYEKEE (reference sequence). The CDR3 DNA reads as TGTGCCAGCAGCTGGATTCCAGGGAGGGAAAAACTGTTTTTT. It yields the protein CASSWIPGREKLFF. Based on the CDR3 plus reference TRBV5-5 and TRBJ1-4, the full variable domain is DAGVTQSPTHLIKTRGQQVTLRCSPISGHKSVSWYQQVLGQGPQFIFQYYEKEERGRGNFPDRFSARQFPNYSSELNVNALLLGDSALYLCASSWIPGREKLFFGSGTQLSVL.

This chain connects TRBV30 to TRBJ1-5; 7 bases map to TRBD1. The CDR3 is 15 amino acids. Germline V lookup: CDR1 GTSNPN, CDR2 SVGIG (reference sequence). The ends lost 0 bases at V and 2 bases at J; junction bases unmatched: 4. The CDR3 DNA sequence: TGTGCCTGGAGTGTATTCAGGGGGGGCAATCAGCCCCAGCATTTT. Translating gives CAWSVFRGGNQPQHF.

The V and J genes are TRBV21-1 and TRBJ1-2; whether TRBD1, the table's D call, matches the DNA was not checked. TRBV21-1 is recorded as a pseudogene. This CDR3 is built from 13 residues. In DNA, the CDR3 is TGTGCCAGCAGCAAAGACAGCTACTATGGCTACACCTTC. The encoded protein is CASSKDSYYGYTF.

This clone has just one count. V usage is TRBV18 and J usage is TRBJ1-4; 7 nucleotides agree with TRBD1. The CDR3 totals 14 residues. The germline CDR1 and CDR2 sequences are KGHSH and LQKENI. The V gene end was trimmed by 2 bases and the J gene end by 7 bases; junction bases not matched to a gene: 4. CDR3 region: CASSPGGGREKLFF. CDR3 in DNA: TGTGCCAGCTCACCAGGAGGGGGCCGTGAAAAACTGTTTTTT.

The gene calls are TRBV18 and TRBJ2-7; 9 positions match TRBD2. The germline CDR1 and CDR2 sequences are KGHSH and LQKENI. The trim removed 2 bases at V and 4 bases at J, leaving 6 bases unmatched. The CDR3 loop spans 15 amino acids. CDR3 protein: CASSPSGGNIYEQYF. CDR3 bases: TGTGCCAGCTCACCAAGCGGGGGGAATATTTACGAGCAGTACTTC.

This chain connects TRBV2 to TRBJ2-5, with D hard to call. Trimming took off 2 bases at V and 2 bases at J, with 9 bases between the two ends. Germline loops: CDR1 SNHLY, CDR2 FYNNEI. This CDR3 contains 14 residues. CDR3 amino acids: CASSESHLQETQYF. Here the CDR3 DNA reads TGTGCCAGCAGTGAATCTCACCTACAAGAGACCCAGTACTTC.

The V call is TRBV6-5, the J call TRBJ1-3, with 7 bases matching TRBD1. Germline CDR1 reads MNHEY; CDR2 reads SVGAGI. The J segment lost 0 bases and the V segment lost 6 bases, leaving 5 bases of the junction unmatched. CDR3 length: 15 residues. In DNA form, the CDR3 reads TGTGCCAGCAGCATTGGACAGGACTCTGGAAACACCATATATTTT. It codes for CASSIGQDSGNTIYF.

In this sample, this clone turned up once. This chain joins TRBV28 and TRBJ2-7; 8 bases fit TRBD1. Germline CDR1 reads MDHEN; CDR2 reads SYDVKM. The CDR3 consists of 15 residues. J gave up 3 bases and V 6 bases, and 10 bases lay outside the gene matches. For the CDR3, the DNA is TGTGCCAGCAGGCCCGTAACAGGGGGTGTCTACGAGCAGTACTTC. Translation: CASRPVTGGVYEQYF.

The chain combines TRBV14 with TRBJ2-1; no definite D call. Germline V gene data show CDR1 as SGHDN and CDR2 as FVKESK. Trimming removed 1 base at V and 12 bases at J, with 13 bases between. The CDR3 is made up of 13 amino acids. CDR3 nucleotide sequence: TGTGCCAGCAGCCAAGTTTGGGCCTCCGGGCAGTTCTTC. Translating it yields CASSQVWASGQFF.

The rearrangement joins TRBV10-3 to TRBJ1-1; D is ambiguous. The CDR3 totals 13 residues. Germline values: CDR1 ENHRY, CDR2 SYGVKD. The V end lost 10 bases, the J end lost 2 bases, and 14 bases lay between the germline ends. The DNA of the CDR3 is TGTGCCACCGTTCTGGGAGATAACACTGAAGCTTTCTTT. This codes for CATVLGDNTEAFF.

The rearrangement joins TRBV2 to TRBJ1-4; 9 bases are a match to TRBD1. V was pared by 6 bases and J by 9 bases, with 8 bases of the junction left unmatched. The CDR3 length is 14 residues. CDR1 and CDR2 (germline): SNHLY, FYNNEI. This chain's CDR3 is CASRVGQGNKKLFF. CDR3 sequence (DNA): TGTGCCAGCAGGGTCGGACAGGGGAATAAAAAACTGTTTTTT.

The CDR3 coding sequence is TGTGCCAGCAGCTCCCCCCGTGGCGGGGGGCCGACCTACGAGCAGTACTTC. Protein: CASSSPRGGGPTYEQYF. This chain uses TRBV7-2 with TRBJ2-7; 8 nucleotides match TRBD2. In germline, CDR1 is SGHTA, CDR2 FQGNSA. CDR3 length: 17 amino acids. V dropped 4 bases and J dropped 2; count of bases not matched to a gene: 13.

CDR3 coding DNA: TGTGCCAGCAGCTTATGGGCGGGGGGGCAGACAGATACGCAGTATTTT. Translating gives CASSLWAGGQTDTQYF. This chain connects TRBV7-8 to TRBJ2-3; 9 bases are a match to TRBD2. Germline V lookup: CDR1 SGHVS, CDR2 FQNEAQ. The CDR3 runs to 16 residues. V lost 2 bases and J lost 3; bases outside the gene matches: 6. The variable domain in full, completed from reference TRBV7-8 and TRBJ2-3, reads GAGVSQSPRYKVAKRGQDVALRCDPISGHVSLFWYQQALGQGPEFLTYFQNEAQLDKSGLPSDRFFAERPEGSVSTLKIQRTQQEDSAVYLCASSLWAGGQTDTQYFGPGTRLTVL.

The chain uses TRBV19 and TRBJ1-1; TRBD1 agrees at 7 bases. Looked up from germline, CDR1 is LNHDA and CDR2 is SQIVND (reference sequence). CDR3 size: 13 residues. V trimming: 7 bases; J trimming: 4 bases; junction bases outside the gene matches: 6. DNA of the CDR3: TGTGCCAGTACTCAGGGGGGTGTCACTGAAGCTTTCTTT. Translation: CASTQGGVTEAFF.

The chain carries TRBV5-6 and TRBJ1-5; unclear D gene. CDR3 length equals 15 residues. Germline values: CDR1 SGHDT, CDR2 YYEEEE. V gave up 2 bases and J gave up 0 bases, with 9 bases separating them. CDR3 sequence: CASSFYVASNQPQHF. CDR3 DNA sequence: TGTGCCAGCAGCTTCTATGTAGCTAGCAATCAGCCCCAGCATTTT.

The chain joins TRBV7-9 to TRBJ2-3; D gene ambiguous. CDR1 SEHNR and CDR2 FQNEAQ come from the germline V gene (reference sequence). This CDR3 region has 16 residues. V lost 5 bases to trimming and J lost 2 bases, with 17 bases between them. Here the CDR3 reads CASSAVVQTFTDTQYF. The CDR3, as DNA: TGTGCCAGCAGCGCGGTTGTACAAACTTTCACAGATACGCAGTATTTT.

This sequence joins TRBV18 and TRBJ1-6, with D possibly being TRBD1 (6 bases). The CDR3 extends over 18 amino acids. The germline CDR1 and CDR2 sequences are KGHSH and LQKENI. V lost 2 bases and J 8 bases, leaving 22 bases between the germline ends. The CDR3 region has the DNA TGTGCCAGCTCACCAACTCAAGTACTACAGGGTGGGGATTCACCCCTCCACTTT. It codes for CASSPTQVLQGGDSPLHF.

This clone is classed as medium-sized. In the same sample, other DNA sequences code for this CDR3. V is TRBV9 and J is TRBJ2-7; a possible D gene is TRBD2 (5 bases). Trimming pared 3 bases from V and 3 bases from J, leaving 13 bases between. This CDR3 comprises 14 residues. Germline V gives CDR1 SGDLS, CDR2 YYNGEE. CDR3 DNA: TGTGCCAGCAGCGCCGCCGGACGGGACTACGAGCAGTACTTC. This encodes CASSAAGRDYEQYF.

The rearrangement joins TRBV7-8 to TRBJ1-1; no definite D call. CDR3 length: 16 residues. Germline loops: CDR1 SGHVS, CDR2 FQNEAQ. V lost 4 bases to trimming and J lost 2 bases, with 17 bases between them. The CDR3 here is CASSYPTGRVNTEAFF. Written as DNA, the CDR3 is TGTGCCAGCAGCTACCCGACGGGTCGGGTAAACACTGAAGCTTTCTTT.

J is TRBJ2-7 and V is TRBV19; perhaps TRBD1 as D (6 bases). Germline V gene data show CDR1 as LNHDA and CDR2 as SQIVND (reference sequence). The CDR3 covers 15 residues. V shed 5 bases and J shed 0 bases, with 14 bases lying between them. The CDR3 reads CASSYTPRGSYEQYF. The CDR3 nucleotides read TGTGCCAGTAGTTACACCCCCAGGGGCTCCTACGAGCAGTACTTC.

The table lists this clone with a count of one. The CDR3 is CASSLLRSGGGEAFF. In DNA form, the CDR3 reads TGTGCCAGCAGCTTGCTCAGGTCGGGAGGCGGTGAAGCTTTCTTT. This chain joins TRBV5-4 and TRBJ1-1; D is undetermined. Germline V gene sequence: CDR1 SGHNT, CDR2 YYREEE (reference sequence). Trimming pared 1 base from V and 7 bases from J, leaving 17 bases between. The CDR3 extends over 15 amino acids.

The rearrangement joins TRBV6-1 to TRBJ1-6; D is possibly TRBD1 (6 bases). The CDR3 spans 18 residues. CDR1 is MNHNS, CDR2 SASEGT, per germline. V was trimmed by 4 bases and J by 0 bases, leaving 16 bases between them. The CDR3 reads CASSGRGHLSSYNSPLHF. In DNA form, the CDR3 reads TGTGCCAGCAGTGGACGGGGACATTTGAGCTCCTATAATTCACCCCTCCACTTT.

The chain employs TRBV4-1 and TRBJ1-1; D is ambiguous. V was shortened by 4 bases and J by 5 bases, with 11 bases between the two germline ends. CDR3 length: 13 amino acids. Per the germline V gene, CDR1 is MGHRA and CDR2 is YSYEKL. The chain's CDR3 is CASSRASETEAFF. The CDR3 DNA sequence: TGCGCCAGCAGCCGGGCCAGTGAAACTGAAGCTTTCTTT.

The chain links TRBV5-4 to TRBJ1-1; 8 nucleotides align to TRBD1. CDR1 and CDR2 (germline): SGHNT, YYREEE (reference sequence). V shed 4 bases and J 1 base; nucleotides not matched to a gene: 6. The CDR3 contains 15 residues. CDR3 DNA: TGTGCCAGCAGCCTGCCCGGGACAGGGAACACTGAAGCTTTCTTT. It codes for CASSLPGTGNTEAFF.